This TCR beta chain originates from a study of CD8+CD57+ T cells in acquired aplastic anemia (dated by TCRdb to 2017 to 2018). Regarding the complete study: DNA extracted from sorted CD4+ and CD8+ cells had a mean of approximately 3 ug, with a range of about 0.18 to 27.4 ug. A CD8+CD57+ expansion meant a frequency higher than the mean frequency seen in healthy subjects. What the research found in general, with its limitations: Roughly 30 CD8+ CDR3 sequences were found to be shared between patients and controls, but these sequences appeared to be highly expressed in patients and within the immunodominant clones of the patients. CD8+ Simpson's diversity did not differ significantly between patients and healthy controls (P=0.060).

The germline V gene sets CDR1 to SGHDT and CDR2 to YYEEEE. The CDR3 contains 15 residues, cysteine and phenylalanine counted. Left in the record is the CDR3 DNA by itself, 45 bases read in frame from the first base. Cut back by 1 base and 0 bases, the V and J ends lie 11 bases apart. Flow cytometry had shown CD8+CD57+ cell expansion in the patients selected for sequencing. Severe acquired aplastic anemia was diagnosed in all patients according to International Study of Aplastic Anemia and Agranulocytosis and Camitta criteria. No therapy had been received by the patients at the time of blood sampling. In the study, sorted CD4+ and CD8+ blood T cells from patients with severe aplastic anemia and from healthy subjects underwent deep sequencing of TCR repertoires. Patients were enrolled under clinicaltrials.gov protocols 00001620, 01623167, 00001397, 00071045, 00081523 and 00961064 in the USA. Ficoll-Paque density gradient centrifugation was used to isolate peripheral blood mononuclear cells. Before DNA was extracted, CD4+ and CD8+ T cells were sorted using either FACS or magnetic beads.

Genomic DNA was used as template for profiling of TCR beta VDJ combinations and CDR3 sequences. An Illumina HiSeq 2000 was used for TCR repertoire sequencing. In the paper's pipeline: Repertoire assessment relied on Simpson's diversity index, CDR3 size and DJ length profiles, and TRBV/TRBJ rearrangement plots. The most abundant DNA sequence in the deep sequencing data was taken as the immunodominant clone. CDR3 amino acid sequences were checked for sharing between subjects and were compared against published repertoires and the VDJdb database. Clones were called with MiXCR by TCRdb after fastp trimmed the public reads at Q25, and only in-frame beta chains were retained. Duplicate CDR3 protein sequences are folded into a single record with the most common DNA and genes. The V and J calls, along with clone size, are taken from TCRdb and not from the paper's own processing. The sample data list fewer than 250,000 distinct CDR3 sequences, and about 44% of these were observed just once. The ten top clones hold under 9% of the sample.

This clonotype was picked up many times. Which antigen it targets is not known. Per-base quality was not reported, and no clone a single base away is much larger than it. The sample consisted of sorted CD4+, CD8+, or CD8+CD57+ T cells (not recorded which) from PBMCs. Recombination linked TRBV5-6 to TRBJ2-7; TRBD1 could be the D gene, as 5 bases match. The sequence was collected from a human donor with aplastic anemia. At the DNA level, the sequence is TGTGCCAGCAGCTTGTGGGGCAGGGCCTCCTACGAGCAGTACTTC. This yields the protein CASSLWGRASYEQYF.